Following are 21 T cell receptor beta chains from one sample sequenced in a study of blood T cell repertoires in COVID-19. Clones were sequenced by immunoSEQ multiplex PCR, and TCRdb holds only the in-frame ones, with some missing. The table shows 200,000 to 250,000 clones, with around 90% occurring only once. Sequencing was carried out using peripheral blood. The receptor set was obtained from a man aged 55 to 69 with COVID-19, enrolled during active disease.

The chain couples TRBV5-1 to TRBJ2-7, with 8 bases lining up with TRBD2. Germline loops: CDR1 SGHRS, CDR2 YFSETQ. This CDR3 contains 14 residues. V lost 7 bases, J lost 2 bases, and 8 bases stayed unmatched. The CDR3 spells CASRGAGVAYEQYF. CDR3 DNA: TGCGCCAGCCGTGGAGCGGGGGTCGCCTACGAGCAGTACTTC.

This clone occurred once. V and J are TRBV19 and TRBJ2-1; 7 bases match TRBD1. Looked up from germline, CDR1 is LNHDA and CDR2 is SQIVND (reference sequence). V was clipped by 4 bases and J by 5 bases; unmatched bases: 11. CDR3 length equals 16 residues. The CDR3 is CASSTSHTGADNEQFF. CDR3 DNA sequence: TGTGCCAGTAGTACCTCTCACACAGGGGCCGACAATGAGCAGTTCTTC. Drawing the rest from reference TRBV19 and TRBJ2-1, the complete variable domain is DGGITQSPKYLFRKEGQNVTLSCEQNLNHDAMYWYRQDPGQGLRLIYYSQIVNDFQKGDIAEGYSVSREKKESFPLTVTSAQKNPTAFYLCASSTSHTGADNEQFFGPGTRLTVL.

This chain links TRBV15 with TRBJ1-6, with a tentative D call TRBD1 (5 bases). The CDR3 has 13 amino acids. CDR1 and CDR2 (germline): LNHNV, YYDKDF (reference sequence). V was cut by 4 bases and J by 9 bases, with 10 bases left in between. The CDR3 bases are TGTGCCACCAGCAACAGGAAGGGTTCACCCCTCCACTTT. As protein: CATSNRKGSPLHF.

The CDR3 here is CASSWKQGGSTEAFF. CDR3 DNA sequence: TGTGCCAGCAGCTGGAAACAGGGGGGAAGCACTGAAGCTTTCTTT. The gene calls are TRBV13 and TRBJ1-1, with TRBD1 matching 8 bases. Trimming cost V 4 bases and J 4 bases; bases outside gene matches: 8. The CDR3 extends over 15 amino acids. Germline-derived CDR1 and CDR2 are PRHDT and FYEKMQ (reference sequence).

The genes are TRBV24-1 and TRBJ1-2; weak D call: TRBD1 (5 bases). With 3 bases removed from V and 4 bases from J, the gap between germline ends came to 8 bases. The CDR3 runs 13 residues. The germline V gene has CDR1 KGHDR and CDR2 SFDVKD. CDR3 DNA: TGTGCCACCAGTGATAAGGGGCCCTATGGCTACACCTTC. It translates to CATSDKGPYGYTF.

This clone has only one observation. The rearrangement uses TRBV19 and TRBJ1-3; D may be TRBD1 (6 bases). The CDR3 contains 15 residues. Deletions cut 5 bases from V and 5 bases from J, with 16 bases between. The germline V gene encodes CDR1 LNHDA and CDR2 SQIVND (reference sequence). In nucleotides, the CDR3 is TGTGCCAGTAGTCCATCCAGGGGACGGAGAAACACCATATATTTT. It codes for CASSPSRGRRNTIYF.

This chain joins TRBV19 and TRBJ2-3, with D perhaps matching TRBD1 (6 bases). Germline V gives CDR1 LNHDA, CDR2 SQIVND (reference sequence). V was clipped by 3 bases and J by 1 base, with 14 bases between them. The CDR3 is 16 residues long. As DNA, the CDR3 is TGTGCCAGTAGTATTGGAGGCAGGGGAGGCACAGATACGCAGTATTTT. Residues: CASSIGGRGGTDTQYF.

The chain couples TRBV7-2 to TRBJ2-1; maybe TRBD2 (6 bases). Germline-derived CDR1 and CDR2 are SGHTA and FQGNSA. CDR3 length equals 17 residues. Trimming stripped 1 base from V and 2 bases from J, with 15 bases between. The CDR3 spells CASSLVGGTHTYNEQFF. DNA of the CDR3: TGTGCCAGCAGCTTAGTAGGAGGGACCCACACCTACAATGAGCAGTTCTTC.

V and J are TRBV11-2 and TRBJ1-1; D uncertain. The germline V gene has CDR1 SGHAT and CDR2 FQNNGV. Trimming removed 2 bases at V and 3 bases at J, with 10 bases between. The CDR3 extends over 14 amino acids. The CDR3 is CASSLKEVYTEAFF. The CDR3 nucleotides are TGTGCCAGCAGCTTAAAGGAGGTTTACACTGAAGCTTTCTTT.

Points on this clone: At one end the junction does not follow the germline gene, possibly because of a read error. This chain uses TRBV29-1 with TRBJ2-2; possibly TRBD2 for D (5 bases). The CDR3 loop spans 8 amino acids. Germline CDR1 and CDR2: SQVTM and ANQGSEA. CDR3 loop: CSAEDGIF. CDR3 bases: TGCAGCGCCGAGGACGGGATTTTT.

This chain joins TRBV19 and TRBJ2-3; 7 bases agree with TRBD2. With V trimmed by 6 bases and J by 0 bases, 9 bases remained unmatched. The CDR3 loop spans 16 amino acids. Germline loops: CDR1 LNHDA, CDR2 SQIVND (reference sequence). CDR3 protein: CASSSRLALSTDTQYF. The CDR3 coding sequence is TGTGCCAGTAGCAGTAGACTAGCTCTTAGCACAGATACGCAGTATTTT.

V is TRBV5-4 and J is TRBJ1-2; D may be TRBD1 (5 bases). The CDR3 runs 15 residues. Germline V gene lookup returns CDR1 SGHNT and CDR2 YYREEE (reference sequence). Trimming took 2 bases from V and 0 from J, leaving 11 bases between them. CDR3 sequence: CASSFQGGTNYGYTF. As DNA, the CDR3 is TGTGCCAGCAGCTTCCAGGGTGGGACTAACTATGGCTACACCTTC.

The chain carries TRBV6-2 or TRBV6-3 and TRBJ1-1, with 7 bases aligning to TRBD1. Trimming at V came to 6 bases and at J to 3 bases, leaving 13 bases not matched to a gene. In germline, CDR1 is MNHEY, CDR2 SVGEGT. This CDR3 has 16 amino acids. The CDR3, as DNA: TGTGCCAGCAGCCCTCCTCGCGACAGGGTATACACTGAAGCTTTCTTT. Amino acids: CASSPPRDRVYTEAFF.

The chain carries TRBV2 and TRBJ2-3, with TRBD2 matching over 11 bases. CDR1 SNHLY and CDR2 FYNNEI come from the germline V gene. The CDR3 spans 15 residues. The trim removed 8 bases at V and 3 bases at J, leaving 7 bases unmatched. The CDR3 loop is CASRRLAGRTDTQYF. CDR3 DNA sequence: TGTGCCAGCCGACGACTAGCGGGAAGAACAGATACGCAGTATTTT.

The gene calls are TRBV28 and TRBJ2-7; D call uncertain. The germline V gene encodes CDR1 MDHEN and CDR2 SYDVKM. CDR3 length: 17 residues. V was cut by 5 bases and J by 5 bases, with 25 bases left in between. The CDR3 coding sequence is TGTGCCAGCAGTCCCCCGGAAAGTTTGCGGAGCCTGAACGAGCAGTACTTC. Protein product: CASSPPESLRSLNEQYF.

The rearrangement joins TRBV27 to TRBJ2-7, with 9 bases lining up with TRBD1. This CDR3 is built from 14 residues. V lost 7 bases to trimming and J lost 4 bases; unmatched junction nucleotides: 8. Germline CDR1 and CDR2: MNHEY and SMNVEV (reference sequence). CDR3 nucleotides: TGTGCCAGCACCAGCGGACAGGGGAGTTACGAGCAGTACTTC. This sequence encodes CASTSGQGSYEQYF.

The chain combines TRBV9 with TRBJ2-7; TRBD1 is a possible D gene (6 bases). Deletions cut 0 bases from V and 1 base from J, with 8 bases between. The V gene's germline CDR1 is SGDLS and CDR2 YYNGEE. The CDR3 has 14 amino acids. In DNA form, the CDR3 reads TGTGCCAGCAGCGTAGTGGACAGATCCTACGAGCAGTACTTC. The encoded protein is CASSVVDRSYEQYF.

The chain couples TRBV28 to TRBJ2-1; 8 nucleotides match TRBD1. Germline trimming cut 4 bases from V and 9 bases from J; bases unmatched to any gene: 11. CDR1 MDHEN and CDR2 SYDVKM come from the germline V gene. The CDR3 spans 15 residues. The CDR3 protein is CASSSPLGQGIEQFF. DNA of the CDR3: TGTGCCAGCAGTTCACCCCTAGGACAGGGTATTGAGCAGTTCTTC.

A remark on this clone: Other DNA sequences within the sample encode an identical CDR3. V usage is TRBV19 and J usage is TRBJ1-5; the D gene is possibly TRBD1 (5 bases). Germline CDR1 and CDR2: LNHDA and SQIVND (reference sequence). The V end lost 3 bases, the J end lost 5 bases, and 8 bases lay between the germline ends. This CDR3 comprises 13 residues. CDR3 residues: CASSIQGYQPQHF. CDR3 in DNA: TGTGCCAGTAGTATTCAGGGTTATCAGCCCCAGCATTTT.

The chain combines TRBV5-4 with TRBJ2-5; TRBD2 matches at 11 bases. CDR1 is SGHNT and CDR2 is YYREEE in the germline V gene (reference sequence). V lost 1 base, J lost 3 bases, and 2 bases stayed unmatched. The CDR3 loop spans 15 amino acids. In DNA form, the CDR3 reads TGTGCCAGCAGCTTGTCGGGACTAGCGGAAGAGACCCAGTACTTC. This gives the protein CASSLSGLAEETQYF.

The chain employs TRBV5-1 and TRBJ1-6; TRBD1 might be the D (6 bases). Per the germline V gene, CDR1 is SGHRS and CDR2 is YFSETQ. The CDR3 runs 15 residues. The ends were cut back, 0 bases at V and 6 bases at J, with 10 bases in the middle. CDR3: CASSLDQGTNSPLHF. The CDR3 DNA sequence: TGCGCCAGCAGCTTGGACCAGGGGACTAATTCACCCCTCCACTTT.